This TCR beta chain comes out of a study of T cell repertoires in cytomegalovirus infection. Trimming pared 4 bases from V and 0 bases from J, leaving 19 bases between. Germline CDR1 SGHVS, CDR2 FQNEAQ. The CDR3 loop spans 18 amino acids. This clonotype showed up many times. Its antigen is not identified. TCRdb independently ran MiXCR on the reads; one entry per CDR3 protein. This sample has 35,000 to 55,000 distinct CDR3 sequences, with 20% to 25% found just once. The sequence came from a human donor in good health (CMV status not recorded). Some clones in this sample may be carry-over from other donors' samples. The rearrangement uses TRBV7-8 and TRBJ2-1; D is possibly TRBD1 (6 bases). Sequences were obtained from PBMCs, sequenced either directly or after in vitro stimulation (not recorded which). The CDR3 here is CASSSRGSWTRSYNEQFF. As DNA, the CDR3 is TGTGCCAGCAGCTCCAGGGGTAGTTGGACTCGCTCCTACAATGAGCAGTTCTTC. The full variable domain, its missing parts supplied by reference TRBV7-8 and TRBJ2-1, is GAGVSQSPRYKVAKRGQDVALRCDPISGHVSLFWYQQALGQGPEFLTYFQNEAQLDKSGLPSDRFFAERPEGSVSTLKIQRTQQEDSAVYLCASSSRGSWTRSYNEQFFGPGTRLTVL.